This TCR beta chain was sequenced during a study of T cell responses to AZD1222 COVID-19 vaccine. Germline V gene data show CDR1 as MNHEY and CDR2 as SMNVEV (reference sequence). The CDR3 sequence is 12 residues long. Trimming stripped 3 bases from V and 7 bases from J, with 6 bases between. TCRdb keeps only in-frame clones here, not all; method: immunoSEQ multiplex PCR. The profile covers nearly 110,000 clones, with roughly nine tenths appearing a single time and 3.5% to 4.5% taken by the ten largest. Findings and limits, study-wide: Of the AZD1222 recipients, only six were seropositive at baseline. Repertoires were sampled only after the peak T cell response. Possibly, clonal diversity was underestimated; donors were largely white British and included more females. Reports indicate that nearly half of spike-specific TCRs are directed at unmutated variant regions.

A word on this clone: The target antigen is unknown.

The gene calls are TRBV27 and TRBJ1-4; D remains unclear. This clonotype was obtained from an adult in good health. Source: peripheral blood, taken on day 0 of AZD1222 vaccination. The DNA for the CDR3 is TGTGCCAGCAGTTTTCTTGGTGAAAAACTGTTTTTT. Translation: CASSFLGEKLFF.